This T cell receptor (beta chain) stems from a study of blood T cell repertoires in COVID-19 (dated by TCRdb to 2018 to 2020). Study-wide context: The collaborator samples originated in the United States, Italy and Spain and spanned the acute and convalescent phases of COVID-19. The material from the prospective study consisted of cDNA or gDNA derived from T cells, B-cell-depleted T cells, or PBMCs. Deeply sampled blood TCRbeta repertoires from subjects exposed to, actively infected with, or recovered from COVID-19 were included in the dataset. The repertoires were made available in a free public database intended to serve as a resource for research on the immune response to SARS-CoV-2. Samples were obtained from the ongoing ImmuneRACE study (first 160 participants) and from 1,254 subjects provided by 6 global collaborators. A de-identified subject ID, COVID-19 status, age in years and sex were almost always included in the sample metadata. HLA class I and class II types, where available, came from metadata supplied by the sample provider rather than from assay-based typing. Broader findings and caveats from the paper: Clinical and demographic metadata were provided uncurated, with the amount varying by source and participant.

Including cysteine and phenylalanine, the CDR3 has 14 amino acids. The entry retains the CDR3 DNA only, 42 bases that are in frame from base 1. CDR1 and CDR2 are read off the germline V gene (reference sequence) as LNHDA and SQIVND. Deletion took 3 bases off V and 3 bases off J, with a span of 12 bases between the germline ends. Points on this clone: Its antigen is not yet known. The input lacks base qualities; no much larger clone sits a single base away.

In the prospective study, participants were about 18 to 95 years old, resided in about two dozen geographic areas of the United States, and were enrolled through a virtual design. In the prospective study, participants were assigned to cohorts based on the clinical history participants reported in a screening survey and a study questionnaire. For ImmuneRACE Cohort 3, a participant was defined as recovered based on two consecutive negative NP/OP PCR tests, clearance by a healthcare professional, or resolution of symptoms. Mobile phlebotomists in the prospective study collected whole blood, serum and a nasopharyngeal or oropharyngeal swab from every participant. Over a roughly two-month period, participants in the prospective study had the option of providing additional blood draws and questionnaires. Prospective study blood samples were shipped either frozen or at room temperature before DNA extraction.

The immunoSEQ Assay, a bias-controlled multiplex PCR, was used to amplify TCRbeta CDR3 regions from genomic DNA. The study's own analysis went as follows. Within the assay, amplification of reference gene primers was used to estimate how many nucleated cells each sample contained. To quantify the absolute abundance of each unique TCRbeta CDR3 rearrangement, sequence reads were collapsed and filtered. For each sample, productive Simpson clonality was calculated by taking the square root of Simpson's diversity index across productive rearrangements. Imported from immuneACCESS, the table was reduced by TCRdb to in-frame sequences with V and J called. These copies leave out some clones; in studies compared against another copy, an unresolved V gene accounts for under half, and the cause of the remainder is not known. V and J calls and clone size follow that table, whereas D and trimming were derived from the DNA. This sample has about 370,000 clones in its table, and approximately 90% of those were observed once. The ten largest account for around 1% of the sample.

The clonotype comes from a man aged 18 to 30 who had recovered from COVID-19. The sample consisted of PBMCs or T cells enriched from blood (not recorded which). This sequence uses TRBV19 and TRBJ2-7; TRBD2 is a weak D gene call, 6 bases matching. The encoded CDR3 is CASSMVGDFYEQYF. DNA sequence: TGTGCCAGTAGTATGGTGGGGGACTTCTACGAGCAGTACTTC. Extended through the reference TRBV19 and TRBJ2-7 proteins, this CDR3 yields the full variable domain: DGGITQSPKYLFRKEGQNVTLSCEQNLNHDAMYWYRQDPGQGLRLIYYSQIVNDFQKGDIAEGYSVSREKKESFPLTVTSAQKNPTAFYLCASSMVGDFYEQYFGPGTRLTVT.